Listed below are T cell receptor beta chains from one sample, sequenced in a study of blood T cell repertoires in COVID-19. Data came from immunoSEQ multiplex PCR; TCRdb stores just in-frame clones and leaves some out. The sample lists about 150,000 clones, around four fifths seen once, with approximately 8.1% in the top ten. Sequencing was carried out using peripheral blood. All receptors come from a woman of 80 years or more with COVID-19, enrolled during active disease. Both conserved end residues are part of each CDR3. Fields, in order: CDR3 length, J gene, V gene, D gene, clone size, CDR3 protein, CDR3 DNA. A D gene is named only where the DNA matches it firmly. Expanded clones are given a class, and other clones once, few, many or no size at all.

16,TRBJ1-6,TRBV5-4,.,.,CASSLAQGSMVSPLHF,TGTGCCAGCAGCTTGGCGCAGGGTAGTATGGTTTCACCCCTCCACTTT
13,TRBJ2-3,TRBV29-1,.,.,CSVARGGTDTQYF,TGCAGCGTCGCAAGGGGGGGTACAGATACGCAGTATTTT
14,TRBJ1-3,TRBV6-5,.,.,CASSWGQVGNTIYF,TGTGCCAGCAGCTGGGGGCAGGTCGGAAACACCATATATTTT
14,TRBJ2-7,TRBV6-5,TRBD2,.,CASSYSTSGYEQYF,TGTGCCAGCAGTTACTCGACTAGCGGCTACGAGCAGTACTTC
12,TRBJ2-5,TRBV10-3,.,.,CAISAQQETQYF,TGTGCCATCAGTGCCCAGCAAGAGACCCAGTACTTC
12,TRBJ1-2,TRBV29-1,TRBD1,once,CSVRTGNYGYTF,TGCAGCGTGCGGACAGGGAACTATGGCTACACCTTC
14,TRBJ1-6,TRBV2,TRBD1,once,CASSADRGGRSLHF,TGTGCCAGCAGCGCCGACAGGGGTGGAAGGTCCCTCCACTTT
16,TRBJ2-1,TRBV19,TRBD2,.,CASRSSSGTPYNEQFF,TGTGCCAGTAGGAGCTCTAGCGGGACCCCTTACAATGAGCAGTTCTTC
15,TRBJ1-4,TRBV18,.,.,CASSTGGGTNEKLFF,TGTGCCAGCTCTACCGGGGGTGGTACTAATGAAAAACTGTTTTTT
14,TRBJ2-1,TRBV25-1,.,once,CATRGGAAGSEQFF,TGTGCCACCAGGGGAGGAGCGGCTGGGAGTGAGCAGTTCTTC
15,TRBJ2-3,TRBV7-3,TRBD2,.,CASSLGGGASDTQYF,TGTGCCAGCAGCTTGGGCGGGGGAGCATCTGATACGCAGTATTTT
14,TRBJ1-1,TRBV10-3,.,.,CAISRGGQKNEAFF,TGTGCCATCAGCCGCGGAGGACAGAAGAATGAAGCTTTCTTT
13,TRBJ1-1,TRBV27,.,.,CASSFRGGTEAFF,TGTGCCAGCAGTTTTCGGGGGGGCACTGAAGCTTTCTTT
14,TRBJ2-7,TRBV19,TRBD2,.,CASSIGGSMGGQYF,TGTGCCAGTAGTATTGGCGGGAGCATGGGGGGGCAGTACTTC
14,TRBJ2-1,TRBV6-5,.,.,CASSWPGAYNEQFF,TGTGCCAGCAGTTGGCCGGGAGCATACAATGAGCAGTTCTTC
16,TRBJ2-2,TRBV5-1,TRBD1,.,CASSLRTGLSPGELFF,TGCGCCAGCAGCTTGAGGACAGGGCTCTCACCGGGGGAGCTGTTTTTT
16,TRBJ1-1,TRBV10-2,.,.,CASSEFGRSGDTEAFF,TGCGCCAGCAGTGAATTCGGTCGGTCCGGGGACACTGAAGCTTTCTTT
15,TRBJ2-1,TRBV19,TRBD2,.,CASSPTGTTNNEQFF,TGTGCCAGTAGCCCAACCGGGACTACGAACAATGAGCAGTTCTTC
13,TRBJ1-2,TRBV5-1,.,few,CASSLGGDYGYTF,TGCGCCAGCAGCTTGGGGGGAGACTATGGCTACACCTTC
15,TRBJ1-1,TRBV5-1,.,once,CASSSEGAANTEAFF,TGCGCCAGCAGCTCCGAAGGGGCGGCGAACACTGAAGCTTTCTTT
14,TRBJ1-1,TRBV9,.,.,CASSATGFNTEAFF,TGTGCCAGCAGCGCGACAGGATTTAACACTGAAGCTTTCTTT
19,TRBJ2-1,TRBV28,TRBD2,.,CASRTRLAGGQSSYNEQFF,TGTGCCAGCAGGACCCGACTAGCGGGAGGGCAGAGCTCCTACAATGAGCAGTTCTTC
13,TRBJ2-2,TRBV7-9,.,.,CASSSSGVGELFF,TGTGCCAGCAGCTCGTCAGGGGTCGGGGAGCTGTTTTTT
15,TRBJ1-2,TRBV4-1,.,.,CASSQDVGRNYGYTF,TGCGCCAGCAGCCAAGATGTCGGCAGGAACTATGGCTACACCTTC
14,TRBJ2-7,TRBV7-2,TRBD2,.,CASSPAGRVGEQYF,TGTGCCAGCAGCCCCGCGGGGAGGGTGGGCGAGCAGTACTTC
15,TRBJ2-5,TRBV5-1,.,.,CASSLAQTRGETQYF,TGCGCCAGCAGCTTGGCCCAGACTAGGGGAGAGACCCAGTACTTC
15,TRBJ1-4,TRBV5-1,TRBD1,.,CASSPGGADDEKLFF,TGCGCCAGCAGCCCAGGGGGCGCGGACGATGAAAAACTGTTTTTT
15,TRBJ2-3,TRBV9,.,once,CASSVGGRYTDTQYF,TGTGCCAGCAGCGTAGGCGGGCGGTACACAGATACGCAGTATTTT
14,TRBJ1-5,TRBV6-2/TRBV6-3,.,.,CASSSRGYNQPQHF,TGTGCCAGCAGCTCTAGGGGGTATAATCAGCCCCAGCATTTT
15,TRBJ2-3,TRBV7-2,TRBD2,.,CASSPSTGGSYTQYF,TGTGCCAGCAGCCCTAGCACGGGGGGGAGCTATACGCAGTATTTT
13,TRBJ2-1,TRBV5-1,.,.,CASSHRVGNEQFF,TGCGCCAGCAGCCACAGGGTGGGCAATGAGCAGTTCTTC
14,TRBJ2-7,TRBV5-1,TRBD1,.,CASSSTGGLYEQYF,TGCGCCAGCAGCTCGACAGGGGGATTGTACGAGCAGTACTTC
16,TRBJ2-3,TRBV5-1,TRBD2,few,CASSWILAGGTDTQYF,TGCGCCAGCAGCTGGATTCTAGCGGGGGGCACAGATACGCAGTATTTT
13,TRBJ1-2,TRBV5-1,.,once,CASSLGSGEGYTF,TGCGCCAGCAGCTTGGGCTCCGGGGAGGGCTACACCTTC
12,TRBJ1-2,TRBV19,TRBD1,.,CASALTGTGYTF,TGTGCCAGTGCTCTGACAGGGACTGGCTACACCTTC
18,TRBJ1-2,TRBV7-2,.,.,CASSLLSGAEVISYGYTF,TGTGCCAGCAGCTTACTCTCAGGGGCGGAGGTCATTTCCTATGGCTACACCTTC
13,TRBJ1-1,TRBV2,TRBD1,few,CASTQTGYTEAFF,TGTGCCAGCACCCAGACAGGGTACACTGAAGCTTTCTTT
13,TRBJ2-1,TRBV7-9,.,.,CASVDSFYNEQFF,TGTGCCAGCGTGGACTCCTTCTACAATGAGCAGTTCTTC